Shown below are 13 T cell receptor delta chains from a single sample sequenced in a study of gamma-delta chains in newborns, infants, children. TCRdb reran clone calling via CATT on the reads. The data hold 9,000 to 13,000 delta-chain clones, with about 3.8% observed a single time. The sample taken for sequencing was blood. The receptors shown here come from a child who was a newborn, infant or young child, either healthy, febrile or measles-vaccinated (not recorded which).

The J gene is TRDJ3, the V gene TRDV2, with TRDD3 matching 7 bases. CDR3 length: 20 residues. Looked up from germline, CDR1 is GEAIGNYY and CDR2 is EKD. Losses at the gene ends were 1 base for V and 0 bases for J; bases not matched to a gene: 11. The CDR3 sequence is CACDTSFAGDSSWDTRQMFF. CDR3 bases: TGTGCCTGTGACACTTCCTTTGCTGGGGATAGCTCCTGGGACACCCGACAGATGTTTTTC.

This clone was observed a handful of times. Other DNA sequences within the sample encode an identical CDR3. V gene TRDV3 combines with J gene TRDJ1, with TRDD3 as a possible D gene (5 bases). The germline CDR1 and CDR2 sequences are TVYSNPD and GDNSRS (reference sequence). This CDR3 comprises 18 residues. Deletions cut 4 bases from V and 0 bases from J, with 27 bases between. For the CDR3, the DNA is TGTGCCTCCCCTCGCCCCCGATGGGGACCTAAGTACACCGATAAACTCATCTTT. This sequence encodes CASPRPRWGPKYTDKLIF.

As regards this clone: Germline and junction disagree at one end, which may indicate a read error. The same CDR3 also results from other DNA sequences found in this sample. The chain joins TRDV3 to TRDJ1; D is perhaps TRDD3 (6 bases). The CDR3 is 16 amino acids. Germline CDR1 TVYSNPD, CDR2 GDNSRS (reference sequence). CDR3 bases: TGCGCCTTTGGATTTGGGGGGACCTCTGACACCGATAAACTCATCTTT. Its protein is CAFGFGGTSDTDKLIF.

This clone rates as medium-sized (0.01 to 0.1%). The genes are TRDV2 and TRDJ1; D perhaps matches TRDD3 (5 bases). CDR3 length: 15 amino acids. The germline V gene has CDR1 GEAIGNYY and CDR2 EKD. V was cut by 3 bases and J by 0 bases, with 13 bases left in between. The CDR3 DNA sequence: TGTGCCTGTGACCCTATGGAGGGGGACACCGATAAACTCATCTTT. Translated: CACDPMEGDTDKLIF.

As for this clone: This sample includes further DNA sequences coding for the same CDR3. CDR3 region: CALGELSTRAYKLIF. CDR3 DNA sequence: TGTGCTCTTGGGGAGTTGAGTACCCGCGCTTATAAACTCATCTTT. J is TRDJ1 and V is TRDV1; D unclear. Per germline, CDR1 TSWWSYY and CDR2 QGS. CDR3 size: 15 residues. V was cut by 3 bases and J by 6 bases, with 17 bases left in between.

V is TRDV1 and J is TRDJ1, with TRDD2 as a possible D gene (6 bases). Germline V CDR1 and CDR2: TSWWSYY, QGS. This CDR3 spans 21 amino acids. V lost 4 bases and J 0 bases, leaving 30 bases between the germline ends. For the CDR3, the DNA is TGTGCTCTTGGGGGGGCCTTCCAAACCCTGGAGGGGCCCCGGGACACCGATAAACTCATCTTT. Residues: CALGGAFQTLEGPRDTDKLIF.

This clone turned up a few times. The junction and the germline gene differ at one end; a read error may be behind it. The sample contains more than one DNA sequence encoding this CDR3. The J gene is TRDJ3, the V gene TRDV2; 12 bases are a match to TRDD3. CDR1 and CDR2 (germline): GEAIGNYY, EKD. This CDR3 contains 18 residues. In DNA form, the CDR3 reads TGTGCCTGTGACACCGTACTGGGGGATACTTGGGACACCCGACAAATGTTTTTC. Protein sequence: CACDTVLGDTWDTRQMFF.

This clone rates as medium-sized. The chain carries TRDV2 and TRDJ1; 10 nucleotides match TRDD3. Trimming cost V 4 bases and J 6 bases; bases outside gene matches: 7. Germline V lookup: CDR1 GEAIGNYY, CDR2 EKD. CDR3 length: 14 amino acids. The CDR3 protein is CACERLGDGNKLIF. CDR3 DNA: TGTGCCTGTGAGCGACTGGGGGATGGAAATAAACTCATCTTT.

This clone was seen a handful of times. A much larger clone differs by one base, so this may be a read error. This sample also contains other DNA sequences that code for the same CDR3. This chain joins TRDV2 and TRDJ1; 12 bases map to TRDD3. Looked up from germline, CDR1 is GEAIGNYY and CDR2 is EKD. The CDR3 runs to 19 residues. The CDR3 loop is CACDTVPGGYANESDKLIF. CDR3 sequence (DNA): TGTGCCTGTGACACCGTTCCTGGGGGATACGCGAACGAGTCCGATAAGCTCATCTTT.

The J gene is TRDJ1, the V gene TRDV1; D is perhaps TRDD3 (5 bases). TCRdb supplies no J gene; here it was assigned by aligning the nucleotide sequence to germline. V lost 0 bases and J lost 0, with 11 bases in between. Germline V lookup: CDR1 TSWWSYY, CDR2 QGS. CDR3 size: 16 residues. This CDR3 is CALGELAGKYTDKLIF. In DNA, the CDR3 is TGTGCTCTTGGGGAACTGGCGGGGAAGTACACCGATAAACTCATCTTT.

The chain is built from TRDV1 and TRDJ2; TRDD3 is a possible D gene (5 bases). The CDR3 length is 19 residues. Trimming cost V 5 bases and J 0 bases, with 22 bases left between them. CDR1 is TSWWSYY and CDR2 is QGS in the germline V gene. Here the CDR3 DNA reads TGTGCTCTTGGGATTCCGGGGGGCGAATCTGCTGCTTTGACAGCACAACTCTTCTTT. Protein: CALGIPGGESAALTAQLFF.

This clone has just a few counts. One end of the junction does not line up with germline, which may come from a read error. CDR3 in amino acids: CACGTVWGSSWDTRRMFF. As DNA, the CDR3 is TGTGCCTGTGGCACGGTCTGGGGGAGCTCCTGGGACACCCGACGGATGTTTTTC. This rearrangement joins TRDV2 to TRDJ3; 8 nucleotides line up with TRDD3. CDR1 and CDR2 from the germline V gene are GEAIGNYY and EKD. The CDR3 is 18 amino acids.

This clone has more than one count but fewer than ten. This chain links TRDV1 with TRDJ1; 11 bases agree with TRDD3. The germline V gene has CDR1 TSWWSYY and CDR2 QGS. CDR3 size: 22 residues. V gave up 5 bases and J gave up 0 bases; unmatched junction bases: 23. The chain's CDR3 is CALGIPVPSGGYYTPYTDKLIF. CDR3 nucleotides: TGTGCTCTTGGGATCCCCGTTCCTTCTGGGGGATACTATACCCCCTACACCGATAAACTCATCTTT.